This record looks at one T cell receptor (beta chain) sequence and its context. In germline, CDR1 is SNHLY, CDR2 FYNNEI. V lost 6 bases and J 5 bases, leaving 16 bases between the germline ends. The CDR3 spans 14 residues. This specimen comes from a study of blood T cell repertoires in COVID-19. Using immunoSEQ multiplex PCR, the repertoire was profiled, and TCRdb retains in-frame clones only, with some absent. This sample carries roughly 50,000 clones, about 85% of them seen once, and the ten largest clones take 5.9%. Specimen: peripheral blood. This receptor was obtained from a woman aged 55-69 years with acute or convalescent COVID-19. The V and J genes are TRBV2 and TRBJ1-1; D is perhaps TRBD1 (6 bases). This chain's CDR3 is CASRVQGFETEAFF. The DNA of the CDR3 is TGTGCCAGCAGGGTACAGGGTTTTGAGACTGAAGCTTTCTTT.